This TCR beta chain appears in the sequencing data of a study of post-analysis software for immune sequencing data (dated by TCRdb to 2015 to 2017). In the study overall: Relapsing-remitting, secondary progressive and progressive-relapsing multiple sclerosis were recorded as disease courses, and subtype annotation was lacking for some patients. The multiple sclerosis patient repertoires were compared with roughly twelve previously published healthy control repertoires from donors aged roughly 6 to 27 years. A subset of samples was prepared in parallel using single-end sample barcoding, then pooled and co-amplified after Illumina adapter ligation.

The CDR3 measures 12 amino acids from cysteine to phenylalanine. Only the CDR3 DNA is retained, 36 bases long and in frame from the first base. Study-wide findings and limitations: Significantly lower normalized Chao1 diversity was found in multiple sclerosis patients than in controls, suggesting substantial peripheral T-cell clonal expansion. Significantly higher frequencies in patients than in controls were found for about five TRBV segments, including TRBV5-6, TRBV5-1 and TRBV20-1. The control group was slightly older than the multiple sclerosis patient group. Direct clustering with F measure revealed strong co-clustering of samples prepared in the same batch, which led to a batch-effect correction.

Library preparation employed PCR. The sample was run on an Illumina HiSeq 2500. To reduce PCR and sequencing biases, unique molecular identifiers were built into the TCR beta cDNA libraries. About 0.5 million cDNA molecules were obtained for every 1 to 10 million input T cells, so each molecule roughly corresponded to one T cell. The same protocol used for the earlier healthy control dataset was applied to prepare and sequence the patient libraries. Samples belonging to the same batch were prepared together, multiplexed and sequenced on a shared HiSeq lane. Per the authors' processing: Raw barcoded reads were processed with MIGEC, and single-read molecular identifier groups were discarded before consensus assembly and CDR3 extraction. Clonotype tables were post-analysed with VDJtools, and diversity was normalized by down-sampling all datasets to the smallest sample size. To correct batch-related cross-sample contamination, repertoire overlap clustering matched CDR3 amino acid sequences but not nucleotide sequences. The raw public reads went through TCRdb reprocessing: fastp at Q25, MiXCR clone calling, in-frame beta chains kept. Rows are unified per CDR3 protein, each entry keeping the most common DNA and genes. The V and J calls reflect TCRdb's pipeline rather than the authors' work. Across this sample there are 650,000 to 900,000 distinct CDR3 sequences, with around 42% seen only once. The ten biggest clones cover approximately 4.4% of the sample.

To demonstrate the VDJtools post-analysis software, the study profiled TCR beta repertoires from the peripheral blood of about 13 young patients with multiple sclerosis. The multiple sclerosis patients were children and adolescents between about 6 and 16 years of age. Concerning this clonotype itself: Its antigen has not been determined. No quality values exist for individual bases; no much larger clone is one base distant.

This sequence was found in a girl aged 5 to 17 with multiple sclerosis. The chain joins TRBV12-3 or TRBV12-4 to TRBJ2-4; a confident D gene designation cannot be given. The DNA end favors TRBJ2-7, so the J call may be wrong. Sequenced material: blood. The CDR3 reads CASSPGPVEQYF. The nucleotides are TGTGCCAGCAGTCCCGGGCCTGTCGAGCAGTACTTC.